This entry is about one TCR beta chain. No antigen is known for it. According to the study, genomic DNA was the template for TCR beta VDJ and CDR3 profiling. TCRdb used MiXCR to reprocess the reads, holding one entry per CDR3 protein. This table has 100,000 to 150,000 distinct CDR3 sequences, about 43% appearing once. The germline CDR1 and CDR2 sequences are LNHDA and SQIVND (reference sequence). V dropped 3 bases and J dropped 6 bases, with 11 bases sitting between them. This CDR3 region has 13 residues. In patients chosen for sequencing, flow cytometry had shown CD8+CD57+ cell expansion. All patients were therapy-naive when blood was sampled. This specimen belongs to a study of CD8+CD57+ T cells in acquired aplastic anemia. Study at large: Average DNA yield from sorted CD4+ and CD8+ cells was roughly 3 ug. General study results and limits: Patients and healthy controls showed no significant CD8+ Simpson's diversity difference. Around 30 was the count of CD8+ CDR3 sequences that patients shared with controls.

V and J are TRBV19 and TRBJ1-1; a possible D gene is TRBD1 (6 bases). This sequence originates from a human donor with aplastic anemia. Sequencing input: sorted CD4+, CD8+, or CD8+CD57+ T cells (not recorded which) from PBMCs. CDR3 sequence (DNA): TGTGCCAGTAGTATCGCGAGGGGGGCTGAAGCTTTCTTT. It translates to CASSIARGAEAFF.